Listed below are T cell receptor beta chains from one sample, sequenced in a study of identical twins. In TCRdb, the 5' RACE reads were re-called with MiXCR into one record per CDR3 protein. The repertoire includes some 660,000 distinct CDR3 sequences, 8.6% of them detected once, and 0.8% to 1% sits in the top ten. These same records also appear under a second study, on yellow fever vaccine responses in identical twins.

The sample comprised PBMCs. These receptors all stem from a woman aged 18-29 years in good health. CDR3s include the opening cysteine and the closing phenylalanine or tryptophan. A D gene is named only where the DNA matches it firmly. Where a row states a size, it is once, few, many or the class of an expanded clone; other rows omit it.

j_gene	d_gene	abundance	v_gene	CDR3nt	CDR3aa
TRBJ2-5	TRBD2	few	TRBV5-1	TGCGCCAGCAGCTTCCAGACTAGCGGGGGTGAACTCCAAGAGACCCAGTACTTC	CASSFQTSGGELQETQYF
TRBJ2-7	TRBD2	many	TRBV4-1	TGCGCCAGCAGCCAAGCTATGGTCTCTAGCGGATCCTACGAGCAGTACTTC	CASSQAMVSSGSYEQYF
TRBJ2-6	NA	many	TRBV10-3	TGTGCCATCAGTTACCGGGACTTGGATGGGGCCAACGTCCTGACTTTC	CAISYRDLDGANVLTF
TRBJ1-1	NA	few	TRBV12-3/TRBV12-4	TGTGCCAGCAGTTTAGAGGGTTCAACAGAAGCTTTCTTT	CASSLEGSTEAFF
TRBJ2-1	NA	few	TRBV30	TGTGCCTGGAGTGTATCCGGGGTTGAGCAGTTCTTC	CAWSVSGVEQFF
TRBJ1-2	TRBD1	NA	TRBV28	TGTGCCAGCAGTTTATCAGAGGGGGCCGTGCTACCTGGCTACACCTTC	CASSLSEGAVLPGYTF
TRBJ2-3	NA	few	TRBV25-1	TGTGCCAGCAGTGGATTACACCCGGGAGATACGCAGTATTTT	CASSGLHPGDTQYF
TRBJ2-7	TRBD2	NA	TRBV4-1	TGCGCCAGCAGCCCCCTTTCACTAGCGGGAGGATTCCACGAGCAGTACTTC	CASSPLSLAGGFHEQYF
TRBJ2-5	NA	many	TRBV3-1	TGTGCCAGCAGCTCCTGGACTGACACACAAGAGACCCAGTACTTC	CASSSWTDTQETQYF
TRBJ2-5	TRBD1	many	TRBV15	TGTGCCACCAGCAGGGACAGGGGGCAGGAGACCCAGTACTTC	CATSRDRGQETQYF
TRBJ1-5	TRBD1	few	TRBV28	TGTGCCAGCAAAACAGGGGGCGTTCAGCCCCAGCATTTT	CASKTGGVQPQHF
TRBJ2-7	TRBD2	NA	TRBV7-8	TGTGCCAGCAGCTTAGCCCTCGGACGGGGGGCCTACGAGCAGTACTTC	CASSLALGRGAYEQYF
TRBJ2-1	TRBD2	many	TRBV12-3/TRBV12-4	TGTGCCAGCATACTAGCGGGAGTTGGTGAGCAGTTCTTC	CASILAGVGEQFF
TRBJ1-1	NA	many	TRBV5-1	TGTGCCAGCAGTTTAAGGGTGAACACTGAAGCTTTCTTT	CASSLRVNTEAFF
TRBJ2-2	NA	few	TRBV7-2	TGTGCCAGCAGCTTAGAGGCGATGGGGTTGGCCGGGGAGCTGTTTTTT	CASSLEAMGLAGELFF
TRBJ2-5	NA	many	TRBV7-9	TGTGCCAGCAGCTTAGGAGTATTTGAGGGCCAAGAGACCCAGTACTTC	CASSLGVFEGQETQYF
TRBJ2-7	TRBD2	few	TRBV7-2	TGTGCCAGCAGCGCTGGGACTAGCCCATCCTACGAGCAGTACTTC	CASSAGTSPSYEQYF
TRBJ2-5	NA	NA	TRBV7-2	TGTGCCAGCAGCTTGAGGATCCAGGGGGGTAAAGAGACCCAGTACTTC	CASSLRIQGGKETQYF
TRBJ2-3	TRBD2	many	TRBV7-3	TGTGCCAGCAGCTTCAGCGGGGGCACAGATACGCAGTATTTT	CASSFSGGTDTQYF
TRBJ2-6	NA	NA	TRBV7-9	TGTGCCAGCAGCCCGAACCCCTCTGGGGCCAACGTCCTGACTTTC	CASSPNPSGANVLTF
TRBJ2-7	NA	few	TRBV12-3/TRBV12-4	TGTGCCAGCAGTGCCAGGTCCCGTGGGCCCTACGAGCAGTACTTC	CASSARSRGPYEQYF
TRBJ2-7	NA	NA	TRBV7-2	TGTGCCAGCAGCCCCTTGGACAGTACCTACGAGCAGTACTTC	CASSPLDSTYEQYF
TRBJ2-7	NA	NA	TRBV27	TGTGCCAGCAGTCCCGCCTCGGGACCTAGTTCCTACGAGCAGTACTTC	CASSPASGPSSYEQYF
TRBJ2-3	NA	many	TRBV29-1	TGCAGCGTTGCGGGGGCGACAGATACGCAGTATTTT	CSVAGATDTQYF
TRBJ2-4	NA	many	TRBV20-1	TGCAGTGCTAGAGATATGCGTTTCAAAAACATTCAGTACTTC	CSARDMRFKNIQYF
TRBJ2-5	TRBD2	few	TRBV5-1	TGCGCCAGCAGCTTGGAACTAGCGAAAGAGACCCAGTACTTC	CASSLELAKETQYF
TRBJ2-3	NA	NA	TRBV12-3/TRBV12-4	TGTGCCAGCTGTTTTGGGCTTCTCGGGGGCCACTCTAGCACAGATACGCAGTATTTT	CASCFGLLGGHSSTDTQYF
TRBJ1-4	NA	many	TRBV15	TGTGCCACCAGCAGGGGGGTTAATGAAAAACTGTTTTTT	CATSRGVNEKLFF
TRBJ2-7	NA	many	TRBV20-1	TGCAGTGCTAGAGATCCATACGAGCAGTACTTC	CSARDPYEQYF
TRBJ2-3	TRBD2	NA	TRBV7-6	TGTGCCAGCAGCTTAGGGCTAGCGGGGGCCCTAGTCACAGATACGCAGTATTTT	CASSLGLAGALVTDTQYF
TRBJ2-7	NA	few	TRBV7-2	TGTGCCAGCGCTCCGGGACTCCGCTCCTACGAGCAGTACTTC	CASAPGLRSYEQYF
TRBJ2-3	TRBD2	many	TRBV12-3/TRBV12-4	TGTGCCAGCAGCCCGGCCCCGGGGGGAGATACGCAGTATTTT	CASSPAPGGDTQYF
TRBJ1-1	TRBD1	few	TRBV12-3/TRBV12-4	TGTGCCAGCAGAAGGACAGGGACTGAAGCTTTCTTT	CASRRTGTEAFF
TRBJ2-3	TRBD2	many	TRBV12-3/TRBV12-4	TGTGCCAGCAGAAAAGCGGGGGGCACAGATACGCAGTATTTT	CASRKAGGTDTQYF
TRBJ1-2	NA	few	TRBV12-3/TRBV12-4	TGTGCCAGCACCGGTTTTGGTTATGGCTACACCTTC	CASTGFGYGYTF
TRBJ2-7	TRBD1	few	TRBV7-9	TGTGCCAGCAGCGCTGGGCCGACAGGGGCGACCTACGAGCAGTACTTC	CASSAGPTGATYEQYF
TRBJ1-5	NA	many	TRBV5-1	TGCGCCAGCAGCAAGGCTCTTGGGCAGCCCCAGCATTTT	CASSKALGQPQHF
TRBJ1-1	NA	few	TRBV7-3	TGTGCCAGCAGCTTATCTGGGGGATGGGCTGAAGCTTTCTTT	CASSLSGGWAEAFF
TRBJ2-2	NA	NA	TRBV4-3	TGCGCCAGCAGCCAAGATAGGCCGCCGAACACCGGGGAGCTGTTTTTT	CASSQDRPPNTGELFF
TRBJ2-6	TRBD1	few	TRBV7-6	TGTGCCAGCAGCCAAACGACAGGGGGCTCCTTCTCTGGGGCCAACGTCCTGACTTTC	CASSQTTGGSFSGANVLTF
TRBJ1-5	TRBD1	many	TRBV28	TGTGCCAGCAGTTTAACGGGACAGGGGGCTGGACAGCCCCAGCATTTT	CASSLTGQGAGQPQHF
TRBJ2-7	TRBD1	many	TRBV9	TGTGCCAGCAGCGTAGCGACAGGGGGCGAGCAGTACTTC	CASSVATGGEQYF
TRBJ2-3	NA	NA	TRBV14	TGTGCCAGCAGCCGACGTTTAGGGCCAGATACGCAGTATTTT	CASSRRLGPDTQYF
TRBJ2-2	TRBD2	NA	TRBV4-1	TGCGCCAGCAGCCCGGGACTAGTTGCGAACACCGGGGAGCTGTTTTTT	CASSPGLVANTGELFF
TRBJ2-7	TRBD1	NA	TRBV30	TGTGCCTGGAGTTCCGACAGGGCCTACGAGCAGTACTTC	CAWSSDRAYEQYF
TRBJ2-7	TRBD2	many	TRBV20-1	TGCAGTGCTAGAGGGCTAGCGGGAGGGCCTATGGCGTACGAGCAGTACTTC	CSARGLAGGPMAYEQYF
TRBJ2-7	NA	many	TRBV7-2	TGTGCCAGCAGCTTTCCAGGGAGAGGCTACGAGCAGTACTTC	CASSFPGRGYEQYF
TRBJ2-4	NA	few	TRBV20-1	TGCAGTGCTAGTTTTATCCGGGACCTGGACATTCAGTACTTC	CSASFIRDLDIQYF
TRBJ1-1	NA	NA	TRBV11-3	TGTGCCAGCAGCCACGATCGGCGGTTGAACACTGAAGCTTTCTTT	CASSHDRRLNTEAFF
TRBJ2-2	TRBD2	many	TRBV5-1	TGCGCCAGCAGCCCGGGACTAGCGGGAGGTACCGGGGAGCTGTTTTTT	CASSPGLAGGTGELFF
TRBJ2-2	NA	many	TRBV6-1	TGTGCCAGCAGAAAACAGGGAACGGACACCGGGGAGCTGTTTTTT	CASRKQGTDTGELFF
TRBJ2-6	TRBD2	few	TRBV6-5	TGTGCCAGCAGTTCAGCTAGCGGGGGGGCGGTTGGGGCCAACGTCCTGACTTTC	CASSSASGGAVGANVLTF
TRBJ2-7	NA	many	TRBV3-1	TGTGCCAGCAGCCAGATCTACGAGCAGTACTTC	CASSQIYEQYF
TRBJ2-1	NA	few	TRBV7-9	TGTGCCAGCAGCCCTGGCCCGGGGGCGGGAAATAATGAGCAGTTCTTC	CASSPGPGAGNNEQFF